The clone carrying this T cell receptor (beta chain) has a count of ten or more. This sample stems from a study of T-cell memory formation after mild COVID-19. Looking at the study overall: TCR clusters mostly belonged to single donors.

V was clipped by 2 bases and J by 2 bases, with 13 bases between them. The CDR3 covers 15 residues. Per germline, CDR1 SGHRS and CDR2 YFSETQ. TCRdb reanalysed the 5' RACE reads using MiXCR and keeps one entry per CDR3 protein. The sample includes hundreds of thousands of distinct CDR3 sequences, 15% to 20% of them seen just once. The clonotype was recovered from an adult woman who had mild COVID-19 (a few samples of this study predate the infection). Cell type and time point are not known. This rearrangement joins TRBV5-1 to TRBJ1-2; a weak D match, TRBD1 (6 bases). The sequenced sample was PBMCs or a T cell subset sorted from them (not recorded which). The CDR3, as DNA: TGCGCCAGCAGCTTTACGGGGGCAGAGAACTATGGCTACACCTTC. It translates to CASSFTGAENYGYTF.